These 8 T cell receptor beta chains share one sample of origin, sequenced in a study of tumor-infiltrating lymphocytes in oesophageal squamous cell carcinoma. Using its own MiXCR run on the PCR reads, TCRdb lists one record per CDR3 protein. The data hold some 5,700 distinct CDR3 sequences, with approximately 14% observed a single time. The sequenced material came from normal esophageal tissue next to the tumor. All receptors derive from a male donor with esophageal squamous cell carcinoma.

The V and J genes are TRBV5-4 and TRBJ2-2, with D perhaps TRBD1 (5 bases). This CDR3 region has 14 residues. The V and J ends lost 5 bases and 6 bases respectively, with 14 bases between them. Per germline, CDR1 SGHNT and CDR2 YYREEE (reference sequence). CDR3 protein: CASSRQGLAGELFF. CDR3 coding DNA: TGTGCCAGCAGTCGGCAGGGTTTAGCCGGGGAGCTGTTTTTT.

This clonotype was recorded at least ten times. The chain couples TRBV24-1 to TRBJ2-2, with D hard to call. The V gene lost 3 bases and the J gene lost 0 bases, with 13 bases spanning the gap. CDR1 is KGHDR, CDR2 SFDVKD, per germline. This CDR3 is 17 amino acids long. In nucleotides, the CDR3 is TGTGCCACCAGTGATGTATGGGCGAACGCGAACACCGGGGAGCTGTTTTTT. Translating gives CATSDVWANANTGELFF.

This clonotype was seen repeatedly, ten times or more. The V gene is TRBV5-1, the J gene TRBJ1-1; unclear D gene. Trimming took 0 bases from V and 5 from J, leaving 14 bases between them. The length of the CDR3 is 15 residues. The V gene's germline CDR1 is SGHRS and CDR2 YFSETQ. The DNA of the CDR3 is TGCGCCAGCAGCTTGGCAGTCGGTGGGTTAACTGAAGCTTTCTTT. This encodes CASSLAVGGLTEAFF.

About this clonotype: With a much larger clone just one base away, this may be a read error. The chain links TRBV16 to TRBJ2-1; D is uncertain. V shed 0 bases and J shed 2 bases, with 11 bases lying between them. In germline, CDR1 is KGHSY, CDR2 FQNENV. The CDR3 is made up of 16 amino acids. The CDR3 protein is CASSQSWFGAYNEQFF. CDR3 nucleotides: TGTGCCAGCAGCCAATCGTGGTTTGGGGCCTACAATGAGCAGTTCTTC.

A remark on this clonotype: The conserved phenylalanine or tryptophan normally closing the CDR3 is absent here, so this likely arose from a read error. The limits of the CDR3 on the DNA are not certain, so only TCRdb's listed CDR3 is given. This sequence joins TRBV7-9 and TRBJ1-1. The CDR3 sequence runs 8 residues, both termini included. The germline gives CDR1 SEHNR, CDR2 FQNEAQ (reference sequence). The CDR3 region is CASSLVGQ.

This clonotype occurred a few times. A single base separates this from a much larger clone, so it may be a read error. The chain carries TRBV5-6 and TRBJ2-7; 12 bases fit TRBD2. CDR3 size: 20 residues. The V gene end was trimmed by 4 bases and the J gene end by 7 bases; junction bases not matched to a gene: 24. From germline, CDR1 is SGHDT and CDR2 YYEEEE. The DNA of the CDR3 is TGTGCCAGCAGCCCACGTTTCCACGTTCCGACTAGCGGGGGCTACAATGAGCAGTACTTC. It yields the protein CASSPRFHVPTSGGYNEQYF.

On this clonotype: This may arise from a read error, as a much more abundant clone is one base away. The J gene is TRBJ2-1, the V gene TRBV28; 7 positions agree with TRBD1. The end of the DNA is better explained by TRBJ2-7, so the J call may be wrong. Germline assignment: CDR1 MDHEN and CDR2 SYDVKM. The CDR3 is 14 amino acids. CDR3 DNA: TGTGCCAGCAGTCTCAGGGGACAGATCAATGAGCAGTACTTC. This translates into CASSLRGQINEQYF.

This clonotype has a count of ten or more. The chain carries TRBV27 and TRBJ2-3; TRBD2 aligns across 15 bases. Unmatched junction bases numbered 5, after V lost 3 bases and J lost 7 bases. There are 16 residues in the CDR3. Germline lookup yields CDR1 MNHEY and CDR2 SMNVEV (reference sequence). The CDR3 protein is CASSFGLAGGHNTQYF. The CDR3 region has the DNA TGTGCCAGCAGTTTCGGACTAGCGGGGGGGCATAATACGCAGTATTTT.